The 23 T cell receptor beta chains in this list originate from one sample, sequenced in a study of blood T cells in healthy people across ages. Primers used in a second PCR of roughly 7 to 11 cycles were a sample-barcoded 5' primer and a J-beta primer mix. Via MiXCR, TCRdb re-called the 5' RACE reads, giving one row per CDR3 protein. The data contain 1,100,000 or so distinct CDR3 sequences, roughly 45% of them singletons. Sequencing was carried out using blood. The receptors were sampled from a woman between 55 and 75 years old in good health.

This clonotype occurred a few times. V and J are TRBV9 and TRBJ2-7, with D possibly matching TRBD2 (5 bases). Germline CDR1 reads SGDLS; CDR2 reads YYNGEE. The CDR3 spans 13 residues. The V end was cut by 0 bases, the J end by 6 bases, with 10 bases between. The CDR3 sequence is CASSVDGGAEQYF. As DNA, the CDR3 is TGTGCCAGCAGCGTAGATGGAGGTGCCGAGCAGTACTTC.

There are a few counts of this clonotype. The chain combines TRBV2 with TRBJ2-5; D uncertain. CDR1 and CDR2 from the germline V gene are SNHLY and FYNNEI. The CDR3 loop spans 13 amino acids. V lost 3 bases and J lost 1, with 6 bases in between. As DNA, the CDR3 is TGTGCCAGCAGTGATCACATCCAAGAGACCCAGTACTTC. Its translation is CASSDHIQETQYF.

This clonotype has at least ten counts. The V call is TRBV10-2, the J call TRBJ2-3; maybe TRBD2 (5 bases). The CDR3 loop spans 12 amino acids. V was cut by 4 bases and J by 4 bases, with 6 bases left in between. CDR1 and CDR2 (germline): WSHSY, SAAADI. The CDR3 DNA follows: TGCGCCAGCAGTGGAGGGTCAGATACGCAGTATTTT. Protein product: CASSGGSDTQYF.

This clonotype has more than one count but fewer than ten. The rearrangement joins TRBV7-2 to TRBJ2-1; the D gene is possibly TRBD2 (6 bases). The V and J ends lost 1 base and 9 bases respectively, with 13 bases between them. The germline V gene encodes CDR1 SGHTA and CDR2 FQGNSA. The CDR3 has 14 residues. The CDR3 reads CASSLVFGGSEQFF. The CDR3 coding sequence is TGTGCCAGCAGCTTAGTATTTGGAGGGAGTGAGCAGTTCTTC.

CDR3 nucleotides: TGCAGCGTTGGGCAGCAAGAGACCCAGTACTTC. Protein sequence: CSVGQQETQYF. V usage is TRBV29-1 and J usage is TRBJ2-5; D gene unclear. V was pared by 4 bases and J by 2 bases, with 5 bases between. The CDR3 is made up of 11 amino acids. Per germline, CDR1 SQVTM and CDR2 ANQGSEA.

This clonotype has only a few counts. The V call is TRBV20-1, the J call TRBJ1-5, with 7 bases identical to TRBD1. CDR1 DFQATT and CDR2 SNEGSKA come from the germline V gene (reference sequence). The CDR3 extends over 13 amino acids. V lost 5 bases to trimming and J lost 2 bases; unmatched junction nucleotides: 3. The chain's CDR3 is CSAETGGNQPQHF. The CDR3 DNA is TGCAGTGCTGAAACAGGGGGCAATCAGCCCCAGCATTTT.

This clonotype has just one count. The CDR3 DNA is TGTGCCAGCAGCCAGCTCTACAGGGGGCGCGGAGAGACCCAGTACTTC. Protein sequence: CASSQLYRGRGETQYF. The chain joins TRBV3-1 to TRBJ2-5; the match to TRBD1 covers 9 bases. CDR1 is LGHDT, CDR2 YNNKEL, per germline (reference sequence). J gave up 4 bases and V 3 bases, and 9 bases lay outside the gene matches. The CDR3 sequence is 16 residues long.

The V call is TRBV6-1, the J call TRBJ2-1; no firm D call. Trimming removed 0 bases at V and 5 bases at J, with 8 bases between. Germline V gene lookup returns CDR1 MNHNS and CDR2 SASEGT. The CDR3 loop spans 14 amino acids. The CDR3 region has the DNA TGTGCCAGCAGTGAAGCGGGTGGAAACAATGAGCAGTTCTTC. It codes for CASSEAGGNNEQFF.

The genes are TRBV5-1 and TRBJ2-3, with 11 bases fitting TRBD1. V was pared by 7 bases and J by 4 bases, with 5 bases of the junction left unmatched. CDR1 and CDR2 from the germline V gene are SGHRS and YFSETQ. This CDR3 spans 14 amino acids. The CDR3 region is CASQGTGGSDTQYF. CDR3 sequence (DNA): TGCGCCAGCCAAGGGACAGGGGGTTCAGATACGCAGTATTTT.

A remark on this clonotype: A much larger clonotype is one base distant, so this may be a read error. This chain links TRBV2 with TRBJ1-5; D possibly corresponds to TRBD1 (6 bases). Germline assignment: CDR1 SNHLY and CDR2 FYNNEI. The CDR3 has 15 amino acids. The CDR3 loop is CASKAGAYSNQSQHF. CDR3 in DNA: TGTGCCAGCAAAGCAGGGGCCTATAGCAATCAGTCCCAGCATTTT.

This clonotype has just one count. The genes are TRBV12-5 and TRBJ1-1; D not resolved. The CDR3 is 13 amino acids. Deletions cut 2 bases from V and 2 bases from J, with 6 bases between. The germline CDR1 and CDR2 sequences are LGHNT and FRNRAP. CDR3 sequence: CASGLSLNTEAFF. In DNA form, the CDR3 reads TGTGCTAGTGGTTTGTCCCTTAACACTGAAGCTTTCTTT.

V usage is TRBV12-3 or TRBV12-4 and J usage is TRBJ2-1, with no clear D. The V gene lost 2 bases and the J gene lost 8 bases, with 10 bases spanning the gap. The CDR3 length is 13 residues. The CDR3 spells CASSLSILHEQFF. CDR3 DNA sequence: TGTGCCAGCAGTTTAAGTATCCTCCATGAGCAGTTCTTC.

The chain is built from TRBV6-5 and TRBJ2-4; a possible D gene is TRBD2 (6 bases). The J call may be incorrect, as the DNA end agrees better with TRBJ2-7. The CDR3 covers 14 residues. The germline CDR1 and CDR2 sequences are MNHEY and SVGAGI. For the CDR3, the DNA is TGTGCCAGCAGTCGCGCGGGAATCATGAACGAGCAGTACTTC. This encodes CASSRAGIMNEQYF.

This clonotype was seen a handful of times. The genes are TRBV27 and TRBJ2-1; TRBD2 matches 11 bases. Losses at the gene ends were 7 bases for V and 7 bases for J; bases not matched to a gene: 12. CDR3 size: 16 residues. CDR1 and CDR2 from the germline V gene are MNHEY and SMNVEV (reference sequence). This CDR3 reads CASTAWVASGRNEQFF. The CDR3 nucleotides read TGTGCCAGCACCGCTTGGGTTGCTAGCGGGAGGAATGAGCAGTTCTTC.

CDR3 in DNA: TGTGCCAGCAGCTTGCCTATGGAGTCTTCACCCCTCCACTTT. It yields the protein CASSLPMESSPLHF. The chain is built from TRBV5-6 and TRBJ1-6, with D hard to call. This CDR3 comprises 14 residues. Trimming pared 1 base from V and 9 bases from J, leaving 11 bases between. CDR1 and CDR2 (germline): SGHDT, YYEEEE. The variable domain in full, with the rest retrieved from reference TRBV5-6 and TRBJ1-6, is DAGVTQSPTHLIKTRGQQVTLRCSPKSGHDTVSWYQQALGQGPQFIFQYYEEEERQRGNFPDRFSGHQFPNYSSELNVNALLLGDSALYLCASSLPMESSPLHFGNGTRLTVT.

This clonotype appeared once. The chain recombines TRBV27 with TRBJ1-6; the D is unclear. The V end was cut by 7 bases, the J end by 7 bases, with 2 bases between. The CDR3 is made up of 10 amino acids. CDR1 and CDR2 (germline): MNHEY, SMNVEV (reference sequence). This CDR3 is CASINSPLHF. The CDR3 region has the DNA TGTGCCAGCATCAATTCACCCCTCCACTTT.

V gene TRBV11-2 combines with J gene TRBJ2-7; maybe TRBD1 (6 bases). V dropped 3 bases and J dropped 3 bases, with 21 bases sitting between them. Germline V gene lookup returns CDR1 SGHAT and CDR2 FQNNGV. The CDR3 loop spans 17 amino acids. The chain's CDR3 is CASSFATGTRVYYEQYF. For the CDR3, the DNA is TGTGCCAGCAGCTTTGCGACCGGGACAAGGGTCTACTACGAGCAGTACTTC.

This chain links TRBV20-1 with TRBJ2-5; D is perhaps TRBD2 (6 bases). The assigned J gene may be wrong: the sequence end matches TRBJ2-7 better. This CDR3 is 13 amino acids long. Per germline, CDR1 DFQATT and CDR2 SNEGSKA (reference sequence). The CDR3 region has the DNA TGCAGTGCTAGTCCGGGACTTAACTACGAGCAGTACTTC. It yields the protein CSASPGLNYEQYF.

V and J are TRBV7-2 and TRBJ2-3; 9 positions agree with TRBD2. Germline V CDR1 and CDR2: SGHTA, FQGNSA. The V gene end was trimmed by 5 bases and the J gene end by 2 bases; junction bases not matched to a gene: 8. The CDR3 spans 16 residues. The DNA for the CDR3 is TGTGCCAGCAGCCCGGGGACTAGCTATATCACAGATACGCAGTATTTT. Translation gives CASSPGTSYITDTQYF.

The J gene is TRBJ1-2, the V gene TRBV6-5, with D uncertain. This CDR3 contains 14 residues. V lost 6 bases and J lost 7, with 18 bases in between. In germline, CDR1 is MNHEY, CDR2 SVGAGI. This CDR3 reads CASSAPTADAGYTF. The CDR3 DNA follows: TGTGCCAGCAGCGCCCCTACCGCAGATGCTGGCTACACCTTC.

As to this clonotype: A much more abundant neighbour one base away suggests this may be a read error. The chain links TRBV29-1 to TRBJ2-5; no clear D gene. The CDR3 totals 11 residues. CDR1 is SQVTM and CDR2 is ANQGSEA in the germline V gene. Trimming took 2 bases from V and 11 from J, leaving 12 bases between them. This CDR3 reads CSVERSGRQYF. The CDR3 DNA follows: TGCAGCGTTGAAAGGTCGGGCAGGCAGTACTTC.

Worth noting for this clonotype: One junction end does not reproduce the germline sequence, and a read error may be involved. The chain employs TRBV20-1 and TRBJ2-7, with 7 nucleotides matching TRBD1. The CDR3 loop spans 13 amino acids. CDR1 and CDR2 (germline): DFQATT, SNEGSKA (reference sequence). CDR3: CCARVTGYYEQYF. In nucleotides, the CDR3 is TGCTGTGCTAGAGTGACAGGGTACTACGAGCAGTACTTC.

The CDR3 DNA reads as TGTGCCAGCAGCCAATTATCCGATGTAGGCTACACCTTC. Translated, it gives CASSQLSDVGYTF. The rearrangement joins TRBV3-1 to TRBJ1-2, with D uncertain. V gave up 2 bases and J gave up 8 bases, with 12 bases separating them. The V gene's germline CDR1 is LGHDT and CDR2 YNNKEL (reference sequence). This CDR3 has 13 amino acids.